These 14 T cell receptor beta chains originate from one sample sequenced in a study of blood T cell repertoires in COVID-19. Some clones are missing from TCRdb's copy, which holds only in-frame ones; the method was immunoSEQ multiplex PCR. Here the sample spans 120,000 to 150,000 clones, roughly four fifths being singletons. The sample comprised peripheral blood. These receptors were collected from a human donor with acute or convalescent COVID-19. The donor label of this sample is uncertain.

The genes are TRBV11-2 and TRBJ2-1, with a weak D call TRBD2 (7 bases). Trimming shortened V by 1 base and J by 1 base, and 11 bases separated the two germline ends. This CDR3 comprises 16 residues. Per the germline V gene, CDR1 is SGHAT and CDR2 is FQNNGV. The CDR3 bases are TGTGCCAGCAGCTTAGGAGGGGGGGTTTCCTACAATGAGCAGTTCTTC. This sequence encodes CASSLGGGVSYNEQFF.

The chain uses TRBV9 and TRBJ1-1, with a weak D call TRBD1 (5 bases). The CDR3 covers 14 residues. CDR1 and CDR2 from the germline V gene are SGDLS and YYNGEE. Trimming took 0 bases from V and 5 from J, leaving 11 bases between them. As DNA, the CDR3 is TGTGCCAGCAGCGTAGAGGACATGGGGACTGAAGCTTTCTTT. This sequence encodes CASSVEDMGTEAFF.

J is TRBJ2-2 and V is TRBV2; D is possibly TRBD2 (6 bases). Trimming took 6 bases from V and 6 from J, leaving 17 bases between them. Germline assignment: CDR1 SNHLY and CDR2 FYNNEI. The CDR3 is 15 residues long. DNA for the CDR3: TGTGCCAGCAGCCACGGGGAGGTATCTCCCGGGGAGCTGTTTTTT. Protein sequence: CASSHGEVSPGELFF.

V and J are TRBV28 and TRBJ1-5; perhaps TRBD1 as D (5 bases). The CDR3 sequence is 14 residues long. V lost 6 bases, J lost 7 bases, and 16 bases lay in between. The V gene's germline CDR1 is MDHEN and CDR2 SYDVKM. The CDR3 DNA follows: TGTGCCAGCAGCGCGGGGATTGGGGGACAGCCCCAGCATTTT. Its protein product is CASSAGIGGQPQHF.

This chain uses TRBV4-1 with TRBJ2-1, with a weak D call TRBD2 (7 bases). The V and J ends lost 4 bases and 3 bases respectively, with 16 bases between them. Germline lookup yields CDR1 MGHRA and CDR2 YSYEKL. This CDR3 is built from 16 residues. Written as DNA, the CDR3 is TGCGCCAGCAGCCTCCAGGAGGGGGGGGGCTACAATGAGCAGTTCTTC. This sequence encodes CASSLQEGGGYNEQFF.

The genes are TRBV5-4 and TRBJ2-1; a weak D match, TRBD2 (6 bases). There are 15 residues in the CDR3. Germline assignment: CDR1 SGHNT and CDR2 YYREEE (reference sequence). V was trimmed by 0 bases and J by 6 bases, leaving 13 bases between them. As DNA, the CDR3 is TGTGCCAGCAGCTTGGACGGGTTGGGGGGCAATGAGCAGTTCTTC. This sequence encodes CASSLDGLGGNEQFF.

This chain uses TRBV12-3 or TRBV12-4 with TRBJ1-2, with D perhaps TRBD1 (5 bases). The CDR3 extends over 13 amino acids. Trimming cost V 3 bases and J 4 bases, with 9 bases left between them. CDR3 region: CASSFNRLYGYTF. The CDR3 coding sequence is TGTGCCAGCAGTTTTAACAGGCTCTATGGCTACACCTTC.

The rearrangement uses TRBV5-4 and TRBJ2-7; D perhaps matches TRBD1 (6 bases). Trimming pared 4 bases from V and 1 base from J, leaving 12 bases between. From germline, CDR1 is SGHNT and CDR2 YYREEE (reference sequence). The CDR3 contains 14 residues. CDR3 residues: CASSHRDTSYEQYF. The CDR3 coding sequence is TGTGCCAGCAGCCACCGGGACACTTCCTACGAGCAGTACTTC.

The V and J genes are TRBV5-1 and TRBJ2-1; 14 nucleotides match TRBD2. The CDR3 spans 17 residues. The ends lost 3 bases at V and 0 bases at J; junction bases unmatched: 2. Germline CDR1 reads SGHRS; CDR2 reads YFSETQ. CDR3 nucleotides: TGCGCCAGCAGCTCGGGACTAGCGGGGGTCTCCTACAATGAGCAGTTCTTC. This codes for CASSSGLAGVSYNEQFF.

This clone has more than one count but fewer than ten. The junction departs from germline at one end; a sequencing error may be responsible. The chain joins TRBV6-1 to TRBJ1-6; D remains ambiguous. Looked up from germline, CDR1 is MNHNS and CDR2 is SASEGT. The CDR3 spans 12 residues. CDR3 nucleotide sequence: TGTGCCAGCAGGGAAGGTAGTTCACCCCTCCACTTT. Protein: CASREGSSPLHF.

The chain uses TRBV24-1 and TRBJ2-3, with TRBD1 matching 9 bases. The CDR3 sequence is 17 residues long. After removal of 5 bases from V and 0 bases from J, the junction contained 8 bases not matched to a gene. Germline CDR1 is KGHDR and CDR2 is SFDVKD. The CDR3: CATSALTGTGSTDTQYF. CDR3 in DNA: TGTGCCACCAGTGCCTTAACCGGGACAGGGAGCACAGATACGCAGTATTTT.

This clone was picked up one time. This chain uses TRBV6-5 with TRBJ1-2; D call uncertain. V lost 0 bases, J lost 4 bases, and 15 bases lay in between. CDR1 and CDR2 from the germline V gene are MNHEY and SVGAGI. The CDR3 is made up of 16 amino acids. The CDR3 is CASSYSGPKEGYGYTF. CDR3 sequence (DNA): TGTGCCAGCAGTTACTCTGGGCCAAAGGAGGGCTATGGCTACACCTTC.

The chain combines TRBV6-5 with TRBJ2-4; 8 bases line up with TRBD1. Trimming removed 6 bases from V and 3 bases from J; junction bases left unmatched: 7. Germline V lookup: CDR1 MNHEY, CDR2 SVGAGI. The length of the CDR3 is 15 residues. CDR3 protein: CASRDGQGGKNIQYF. As DNA, the CDR3 is TGTGCCAGCAGAGATGGACAGGGAGGCAAAAACATTCAGTACTTC.

This rearrangement joins TRBV30 to TRBJ2-2; a possible D gene is TRBD2 (6 bases). The CDR3 is made up of 15 amino acids. The germline CDR1 and CDR2 sequences are GTSNPN and SVGIG (reference sequence). V was trimmed by 0 bases and J by 10 bases, leaving 18 bases between them. CDR3 in DNA: TGTGCCTGGAGTGTAGGATTCCCAGGAGGGGAGGAGCTGTTTTTT. It translates to CAWSVGFPGGEELFF.